This T cell receptor beta chain comes out of a study of spatial heterogeneity in lung cancer. Study overall: The donors comprised some 78 untreated early-stage non-small cell lung cancer patients. Consistently, beta-chain sequences turned up in larger numbers than alpha-chain sequences did.

All TCR cDNA molecules were individually tagged with a unique molecular identifier. TCRdb ran MiXCR on the 5' RACE reads and lists one entry per CDR3 protein. The sample has about 120,000 distinct CDR3 sequences; more than 9% are singletons. Germline V lookup: CDR1 SGHKS, CDR2 YYEKEE (reference sequence). Trimming took off 4 bases at V and 2 bases at J, with 18 bases between the two ends. The CDR3 is 16 residues long. The sample's time point: blood at routine non-recurrence follow-up after resection. In each case, whole RNA from tumor, nontumor lung or frozen PBMC was sequenced unsorted. The J gene is TRBJ2-5, the V gene TRBV5-5; D gene ambiguous. Sequences were derived from PBMCs, sampled at follow-up. This clonotype originated in a male donor with early-stage non-small cell lung cancer. The chain's CDR3 is CASSTNPRAEQETQYF. CDR3 in DNA: TGTGCCAGCAGCACTAACCCTCGGGCCGAACAAGAGACCCAGTACTTC.